A single sample is the source of the 26 T cell receptor beta chains below, sequenced in a study of spatial heterogeneity in lung cancer. Stated time point: sample taken at primary tumor resection. No cell sorting; template was whole RNA from tumor, lung tissue or PBMC. TCRdb re-called the 5' RACE reads with MiXCR, one entry per CDR3 protein. The table has roughly 40,000 distinct CDR3 sequences, 6% to 7% seen once. The sequenced sample was PBMCs, obtained at surgery. The receptors were gathered from a female donor with early-stage non-small cell lung cancer.

This clonotype was recorded a few times. V and J are TRBV12-3 or TRBV12-4 and TRBJ1-1, with no clear D. The CDR3 spans 13 residues. The ends were cut back, 2 bases at V and 5 bases at J, with 9 bases in the middle. The CDR3 region is CASSLQRRTEAFF. CDR3 DNA: TGTGCCAGCAGTTTACAGCGGCGTACTGAAGCTTTCTTT.

This clonotype was observed many times. The genes are TRBV12-3 or TRBV12-4 and TRBJ1-5; 8 bases line up with TRBD1. CDR3 length equals 14 residues. Trimming took 2 bases from V and 6 from J; bases not matched to a gene: 3. The CDR3 nucleotides are TGTGCCAGCAGTTTATCAGGGGGCGGTCAGCCCCAGCATTTT. This translates into CASSLSGGGQPQHF.

This chain uses TRBV14 with TRBJ2-3; D remains unclear. The V end was cut by 1 base, the J end by 6 bases, with 8 bases between. This CDR3 region has 13 residues. Germline V CDR1 and CDR2: SGHDN, FVKESK. CDR3 nucleotide sequence: TGTGCCAGCAGCCAAGCCGGCCAGGATACGCAGTATTTT. Translation: CASSQAGQDTQYF.

This clonotype has ten or more counts. The chain links TRBV6-1 to TRBJ2-3; TRBD1 is a possible D gene (6 bases). The germline gives CDR1 MNHNS, CDR2 SASEGT. The CDR3 runs 13 residues. V was shortened by 5 bases and J by 3 bases, with 9 bases between the two germline ends. The DNA of the CDR3 is TGTGCCAGCAGTTACAGGGTGACAGATACGCAGTATTTT. It translates to CASSYRVTDTQYF.

V gene TRBV6-5 combines with J gene TRBJ2-5; 8 bases agree with TRBD1. V dropped 6 bases and J dropped 5; count of bases not matched to a gene: 14. The CDR3 extends over 16 amino acids. Per the germline V gene, CDR1 is MNHEY and CDR2 is SVGAGI. The CDR3 loop is CASSPRIGRGPETQYF. The CDR3 DNA reads TGTGCCAGCAGCCCCCGGATTGGCAGGGGGCCTGAGACCCAGTACTTC.

The chain uses TRBV7-9 and TRBJ2-5; 13 bases align to TRBD2. The germline V gene has CDR1 SEHNR and CDR2 FQNEAQ (reference sequence). The CDR3 extends over 16 amino acids. Losses at the gene ends were 3 bases for V and 2 bases for J; bases not matched to a gene: 3. In DNA form, the CDR3 reads TGTGCCAGCAGCTTTCCGGGACTAGCGGGACAAGAGACCCAGTACTTC. Its translation: CASSFPGLAGQETQYF.

This clonotype showed up many times. At one boundary the junction diverges from the germline segment, which might be a read error. The chain combines TRBV2 with TRBJ2-5, with D possibly matching TRBD2 (6 bases). CDR3 length equals 12 residues. Germline V gene sequence: CDR1 SNHLY, CDR2 FYNNEI. For the CDR3, the DNA is TGTGCCAGCATCCAAGATGGTGGCGGGGCGGAGTTC. Residues: CASIQDGGGAEF.

This clonotype was counted between two and nine times. This chain uses TRBV11-2 with TRBJ2-3; TRBD2 aligns across 8 bases. The CDR3 runs to 15 residues. The V and J ends lost 1 base and 7 bases, in that order; junction bases with no gene match: 7. CDR1 is SGHAT, CDR2 FQNNGV, per germline. The CDR3 sequence is CASSLAEWTSYTQYF. The DNA for the CDR3 is TGTGCCAGCAGCTTAGCGGAATGGACTAGCTATACGCAGTATTTT.

This clonotype is a singleton in its sample. J is TRBJ2-5 and V is TRBV14, with D possibly matching TRBD1 (6 bases). The V end lost 0 bases, the J end lost 0 bases, and 11 bases lay between the germline ends. CDR1 SGHDN and CDR2 FVKESK come from the germline V gene. The CDR3 contains 16 residues. CDR3 DNA: TGTGCCAGCAGCCAAGATTGGGGGCTAGACCAAGAGACCCAGTACTTC. It is translated as CASSQDWGLDQETQYF.

This clonotype was picked up many times. CDR3 DNA sequence: TGTGCCAGCCGCGGTGAGGTAGGCACAGATACGCAGTATTTT. This gives the protein CASRGEVGTDTQYF. This chain joins TRBV12-3 or TRBV12-4 and TRBJ2-3; D gene ambiguous. V lost 8 bases, J lost 1 base, and 13 bases lay in between. The CDR3 has 14 residues.

This clonotype showed up just a few times. The chain couples TRBV6-6 to TRBJ2-7; D unclear. Germline CDR1 reads MNHNY; CDR2 reads SVGAGI (reference sequence). This CDR3 region has 14 residues. V gave up 6 bases and J gave up 4 bases, with 16 bases separating them. The CDR3 nucleotides read TGTGCCAGCAGGCCCCCCTCCGAAAGATACGAGCAGTACTTC. This gives the protein CASRPPSERYEQYF.

This clonotype occurred many times. The chain combines TRBV12-3 or TRBV12-4 with TRBJ2-1; D might be TRBD2 (7 bases). V lost 4 bases and J lost 6, with 16 bases in between. The CDR3 extends over 15 amino acids. The CDR3 spells CASSSRGGPANEQFF. CDR3 DNA sequence: TGTGCCAGCAGTTCGAGGGGGGGCCCGGCCAATGAGCAGTTCTTC.

J is TRBJ1-1 and V is TRBV25-1; tentative D call: TRBD1 (5 bases). V lost 4 bases to trimming and J lost 4 bases, with 10 bases between them. The CDR3 is 13 residues long. CDR1 MGHDK and CDR2 SYGVNS come from the germline V gene. CDR3 in amino acids: CASSATVGTEAFF. Here the CDR3 DNA reads TGTGCCAGCAGTGCGACAGTGGGCACTGAAGCTTTCTTT.

This clonotype appeared many times. This chain uses TRBV11-2 with TRBJ2-3; either TRBD1 or TRBD2 may supply D (5 bases each). With 5 bases removed from V and 2 bases from J, the gap between germline ends came to 14 bases. The CDR3 loop spans 15 amino acids. Germline V gives CDR1 SGHAT, CDR2 FQNNGV. The CDR3 sequence is CASSPWDGYTDTQYF. The CDR3 DNA reads as TGTGCCAGCAGCCCATGGGACGGTTACACAGATACGCAGTATTTT. Using reference TRBV11-2 and TRBJ2-3 for the parts outside the CDR3, the full variable domain is EAGVAQSPRYKIIEKRQSVAFWCNPISGHATLYWYQQILGQGPKLLIQFQNNGVVDDSQLPKDRFSAERLKGVDSTLKIQPAKLEDSAVYLCASSPWDGYTDTQYFGPGTRLTVL.

This clonotype was recorded at least ten times. The chain combines TRBV19 with TRBJ2-3; D is perhaps TRBD1 or TRBD2 (7 bases each). Germline CDR1 is LNHDA and CDR2 is SQIVND (reference sequence). Trimming shortened V by 11 bases and J by 4 bases, and 13 bases separated the two germline ends. The CDR3 sequence is 12 residues long. The CDR3 loop is CASQGGADTQYF. Written as DNA, the CDR3 is TGTGCCTCCCAGGGGGGGGCAGATACGCAGTATTTT.

In this sample, this clonotype turned up a few times. The chain has TRBV25-1 and TRBJ2-2; D unclear. This CDR3 has 14 amino acids. CDR1 MGHDK and CDR2 SYGVNS come from the germline V gene. The V and J ends lost 5 bases and 0 bases respectively, with 7 bases between them. Here the CDR3 DNA reads TGTGCCAGCAGTAAACGGACGAACACCGGGGAGCTGTTTTTT. Its protein is CASSKRTNTGELFF.

The V gene is TRBV18, the J gene TRBJ1-1; D uncertain. The CDR3 loop spans 16 amino acids. Germline V gene data show CDR1 as KGHSH and CDR2 as LQKENI. The V end was cut by 3 bases, the J end by 0 bases, with 14 bases between. The CDR3 region has the DNA TGTGCCAGCTCACCTCCGAGTTCGATGATGAACACTGAAGCTTTCTTT. This translates into CASSPPSSMMNTEAFF.

The J gene is TRBJ1-5, the V gene TRBV5-5, with D possibly being TRBD1 (6 bases). Germline V gene lookup returns CDR1 SGHKS and CDR2 YYEKEE (reference sequence). V lost 4 bases and J 9 bases, leaving 17 bases between the germline ends. This CDR3 contains 14 residues. The CDR3 DNA reads TGTGCCAGCAGCCCCGGGACATGGGCCGGGCCCCAGCATTTT. Protein: CASSPGTWAGPQHF.

V gene TRBV15 combines with J gene TRBJ2-3, with unresolved D. The CDR3 runs 18 residues. Trimming shortened V by 2 bases and J by 2 bases, and 20 bases separated the two germline ends. Germline assignment: CDR1 LNHNV and CDR2 YYDKDF (reference sequence). The CDR3 DNA reads TGTGCCACCAGCAGAAAGAGGAACTCCCACAATCCCACAGATACGCAGTATTTT. It translates to CATSRKRNSHNPTDTQYF.

This clonotype was seen repeatedly, ten times or more. The J gene is TRBJ1-6, the V gene TRBV5-1; 11 bases map to TRBD1. CDR1 SGHRS and CDR2 YFSETQ come from the germline V gene. The V gene end was trimmed by 5 bases and the J gene end by 10 bases; junction bases not matched to a gene: 2. The CDR3 is made up of 13 amino acids. The CDR3 reads CASSGQGASPLHF. CDR3 bases: TGCGCCAGCAGTGGACAGGGGGCCTCACCCCTCCACTTT.

This clonotype was observed many times. The chain employs TRBV5-1 and TRBJ2-7; TRBD1 matches 9 bases. Trimming took 5 bases from V and 2 from J; bases not matched to a gene: 8. The CDR3 length is 15 residues. Per the germline V gene, CDR1 is SGHRS and CDR2 is YFSETQ. The CDR3 bases are TGCGCCAGCAGGAGACAGGGACAGGGTCCCTACGAGCAGTACTTC. This codes for CASRRQGQGPYEQYF.

The gene calls are TRBV10-3 and TRBJ2-5; no firm D call. V lost 5 bases to trimming and J lost 0 bases, with 7 bases between them. CDR1 ENHRY and CDR2 SYGVKD come from the germline V gene. This CDR3 spans 13 amino acids. CDR3 coding DNA: TGTGCCATCAGTCCCGACAACCAAGAGACCCAGTACTTC. It specifies CAISPDNQETQYF.

This clonotype was seen many times. The V call is TRBV28, the J call TRBJ1-5; D is unclear. V was pared by 7 bases and J by 5 bases, with 12 bases between. From germline, CDR1 is MDHEN and CDR2 SYDVKM. The CDR3 length is 13 residues. In DNA form, the CDR3 reads TGTGCCAGCAAACTACAGCATGATCAGCCCCAGCATTTT. Its protein is CASKLQHDQPQHF.

This clonotype appeared many times. The chain combines TRBV4-3 with TRBJ1-1, with a weak D call TRBD1 (6 bases). Trimming shortened V by 4 bases and J by 0 bases, and 18 bases separated the two germline ends. The germline V gene has CDR1 LGHNA and CDR2 YSLEER. The length of the CDR3 is 17 residues. As DNA, the CDR3 is TGCGCCAGCAGCCTTCGACAGGTCCTGGCCGTGAACACTGAAGCTTTCTTT. Amino acid sequence: CASSLRQVLAVNTEAFF.

The table lists this clonotype with many counts. The rearrangement joins TRBV4-3 to TRBJ2-3; D may be TRBD1 or TRBD2 (5 bases each). The CDR3 runs to 14 residues. Deletions cut 4 bases from V and 2 bases from J, with 10 bases between. From germline, CDR1 is LGHNA and CDR2 YSLEER. The CDR3 nucleotides are TGCGCCAGCAGCCCACTGGGGGTCACAGATACGCAGTATTTT. Protein product: CASSPLGVTDTQYF.

This clonotype was counted ten times or more. The chain combines TRBV12-3 or TRBV12-4 with TRBJ2-3; D is ambiguous. V lost 2 bases and J lost 6, with 15 bases in between. This CDR3 has 15 amino acids. The CDR3 is CASSLPYGKKDTQYF. CDR3 sequence (DNA): TGTGCCAGCAGTTTACCTTACGGCAAGAAGGATACGCAGTATTTT.